This TCR beta chain was found in a study of cytomegalovirus exposure and HLA in healthy donors. Germline trimming cut 0 bases from V and 5 bases from J; bases unmatched to any gene: 8. Germline CDR1 and CDR2: GTSNPN and SVGIG (reference sequence). The CDR3 consists of 15 residues. The PCR ran on 60 Vbeta and 13 Jbeta primers. Using immunoSEQ multiplex PCR, the repertoire was profiled, and TCRdb retains in-frame clones only, with some absent. The table has about 85,000 clones, 67% seen once. Study findings and constraints: The study carried out a later analysis of TCR beta sequences. It associated some 15,000 of them with specific HLA alleles at a false discovery rate of 0.05. Generally TCR sequences proved uncommon, though certain public TCRs appeared in numerous donors. When presence/absence was analysed, sequencing depth was taken to be roughly uniform across donors.

In regard to this clone: Its antigen is as yet unknown.

This sequence was found in a man younger than 45 in good health and CMV-seronegative. This chain links TRBV30 with TRBJ2-5, with 8 bases lining up with TRBD2. Sequencing was performed on PBMCs. CDR3 amino acids: CAWSVQGLVFETQYF. CDR3 DNA sequence: TGTGCCTGGAGTGTACAGGGACTAGTGTTTGAGACCCAGTACTTC. Together with reference TRBV30 and TRBJ2-5, the CDR3 gives the full variable domain: SQTIHQWPATLVQPVGSPLSLECTVEGTSNPNLYWYRQAAGRGLQLLFYSVGIGQISSEVPQNLSASRPQDRQFILSSKKLLLSDSGFYLCAWSVQGLVFETQYFGPGTRLLVL.